This T cell receptor (beta chain) was profiled in a study of T cell repertoires in cytomegalovirus infection. On the study more broadly: Both a matching HLA type and CMV infection were indicated by public TCR beta signatures.

Study findings and constraints: Within the response measured ex vivo, HLA-C-restricted CMV-specific TCR beta clonotypes were dominant. Summed public TCR beta family frequency identified CMV carriers bearing the relevant HLA.

This clonotype came up many times. Its target is unknown. This CDR3 is 17 amino acids long. Looked up from germline, CDR1 is MNHEY and CDR2 is SMNVEV (reference sequence). Trimming took off 4 bases at V and 0 bases at J, with 16 bases between the two ends. Using its own MiXCR run on the reads, TCRdb lists one record per CDR3 protein. The profile shows 490,000 or so distinct CDR3 sequences, about 11% of them singletons. The sequence derives from a human donor in good health (CMV status not recorded). Some clones in this sample may be carry-over from other donors' samples. Specimen: PBMCs. The chain uses TRBV27 and TRBJ1-5; TRBD1 is a possible D gene (5 bases). CDR3 loop: CASSSLPWGYSNQPQHF. The CDR3 bases are TGTGCCAGCAGTTCCCTGCCGTGGGGGTATAGCAATCAGCCCCAGCATTTT.